This T cell receptor (beta chain) was sequenced for a study of T cell repertoires in cytomegalovirus infection. For the study at large: HLA-C-restricted CMV epitopes, recently identified, and well-studied HLA-B-restricted ones were used by the study. It can be stated that public TCR beta signatures indicated CMV infection as well as a matching HLA type. Study findings and constraints: Cumulative frequency (of public TCR beta family members) identified carriers of CMV plus the relevant HLA. The study found HLA-C-restricted CMV-specific TCR beta clonotypes dominating the ex vivo response.

This clonotype was seen a few times. Antigen unknown. Germline values: CDR1 SEHNR, CDR2 FQNEAQ (reference sequence). V lost 8 bases, J lost 5 bases, and 12 bases lay in between. CDR3 size: 12 residues. TCRdb fed the reads into MiXCR, producing one record per CDR3 protein. The sample lists some 480,000 distinct CDR3 sequences, around 35% occurring once. The source was cultured PBMCs, collected from culture after CMV antigen stimulation. The source of this sequence is a human donor in good health (CMV status not recorded). Some clones in this sample may be carry-over from other donors' samples. The genes are TRBV7-9 and TRBJ2-5, with D uncertain. CDR3 bases: TGTGCCAGCGGAAATTCTTGGGAGACCCAGTACTTC. As protein: CASGNSWETQYF.